This section outlines one T cell receptor (beta chain) sequence together with its context. Germline loops: CDR1 SEHNR, CDR2 FQNEAQ (reference sequence). V dropped 0 bases and J dropped 5 bases, with 10 bases sitting between them. The CDR3 has 14 residues. The sample belongs to a study of blood T cell repertoires in COVID-19. Study background: Sites in the United States, Italy and Spain provided acute and convalescent COVID-19 samples. PBMCs, B-cell-depleted T cells, or T cells were the source of the cDNA or gDNA that made up the material.

Study processing details: Cell counts per sample came from amplifying reference gene primers. Measured with immunoSEQ multiplex PCR; TCRdb has only the in-frame clones, and not every one. That table supplies the V and J calls and clone size; D and trimming were determined from the DNA. The repertoire holds about 250,000 clones, roughly nine tenths seen once, with about 4% in the top ten. The study assigned cohorts using participant-reported clinical history. This chain connects TRBV7-9 to TRBJ1-1, with D tentatively TRBD1 (5 bases). Source material: PBMCs or T cells enriched from blood (not recorded which). This TCR was sampled from a woman aged 25-40 years with acute COVID-19. The CDR3 reads CASSLAAGRTEAFF. The CDR3 DNA reads as TGTGCCAGCAGCTTAGCGGCAGGGAGGACTGAAGCTTTCTTT.